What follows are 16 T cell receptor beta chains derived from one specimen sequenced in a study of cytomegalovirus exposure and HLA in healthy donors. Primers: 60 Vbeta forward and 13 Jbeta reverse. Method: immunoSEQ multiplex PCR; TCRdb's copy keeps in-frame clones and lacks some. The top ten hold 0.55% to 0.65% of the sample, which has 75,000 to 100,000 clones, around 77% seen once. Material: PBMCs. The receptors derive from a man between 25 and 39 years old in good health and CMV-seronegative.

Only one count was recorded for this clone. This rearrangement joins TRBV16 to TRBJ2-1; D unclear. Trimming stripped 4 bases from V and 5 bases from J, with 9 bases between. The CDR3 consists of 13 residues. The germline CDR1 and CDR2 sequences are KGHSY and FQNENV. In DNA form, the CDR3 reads TGTGCCAGCAGCCCATGGGCGCACAATGAGCAGTTCTTC. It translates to CASSPWAHNEQFF.

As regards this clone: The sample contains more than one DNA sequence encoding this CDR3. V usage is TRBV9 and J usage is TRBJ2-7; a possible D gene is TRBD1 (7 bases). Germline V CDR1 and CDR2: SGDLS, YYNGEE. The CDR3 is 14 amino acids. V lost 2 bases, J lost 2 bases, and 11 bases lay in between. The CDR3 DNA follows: TGTGCCAGCAGCGTGGGGGGACAGACCTACGAGCAGTACTTC. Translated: CASSVGGQTYEQYF.

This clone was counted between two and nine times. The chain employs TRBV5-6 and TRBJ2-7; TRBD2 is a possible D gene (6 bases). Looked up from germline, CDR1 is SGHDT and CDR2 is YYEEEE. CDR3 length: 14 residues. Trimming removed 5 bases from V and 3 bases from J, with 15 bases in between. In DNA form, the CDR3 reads TGTGCCAGCAGTCACCGACTAGTAGGCTACGAGCAGTACGTC. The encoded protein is CASSHRLVGYEQYV.

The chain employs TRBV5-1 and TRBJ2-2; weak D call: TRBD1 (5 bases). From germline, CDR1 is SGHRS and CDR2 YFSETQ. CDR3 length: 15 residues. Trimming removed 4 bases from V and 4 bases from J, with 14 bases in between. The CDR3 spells CASSQNAGFTGELFF. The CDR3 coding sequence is TGCGCCAGCAGCCAAAACGCAGGGTTCACCGGGGAGCTGTTTTTT.

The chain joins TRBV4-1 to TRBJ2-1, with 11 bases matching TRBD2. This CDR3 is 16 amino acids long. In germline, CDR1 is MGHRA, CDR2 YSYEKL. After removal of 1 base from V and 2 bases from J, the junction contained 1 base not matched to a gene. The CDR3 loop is CASSQGSGRAYNEQFF. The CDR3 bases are TGCGCCAGCAGCCAAGGTAGCGGGAGGGCCTACAATGAGCAGTTCTTC.

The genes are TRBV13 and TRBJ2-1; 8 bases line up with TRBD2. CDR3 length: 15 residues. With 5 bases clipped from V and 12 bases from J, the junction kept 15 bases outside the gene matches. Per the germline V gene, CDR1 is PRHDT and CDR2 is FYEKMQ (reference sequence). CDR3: CASSGGVAGTGGQFF. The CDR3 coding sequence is TGTGCCAGCAGCGGGGGGGTAGCGGGGACCGGCGGGCAGTTCTTC.

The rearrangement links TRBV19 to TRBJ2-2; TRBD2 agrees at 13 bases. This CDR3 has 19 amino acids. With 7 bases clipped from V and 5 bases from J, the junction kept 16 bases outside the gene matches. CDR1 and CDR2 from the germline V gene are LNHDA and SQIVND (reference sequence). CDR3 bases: TGTGCCAGTAAGGAACGGACTAGCGGGAGTGGAAGGGCAACCGGGGAGCTGTTTTTT. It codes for CASKERTSGSGRATGELFF.

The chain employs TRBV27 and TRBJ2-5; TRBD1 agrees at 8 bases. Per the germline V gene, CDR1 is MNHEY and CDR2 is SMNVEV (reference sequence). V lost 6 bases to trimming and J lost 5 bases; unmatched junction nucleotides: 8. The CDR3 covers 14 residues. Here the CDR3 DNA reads TGTGCCAGCAGGGCTCAGGGGGCTACGGAGACCCAGTACTTC. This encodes CASRAQGATETQYF.

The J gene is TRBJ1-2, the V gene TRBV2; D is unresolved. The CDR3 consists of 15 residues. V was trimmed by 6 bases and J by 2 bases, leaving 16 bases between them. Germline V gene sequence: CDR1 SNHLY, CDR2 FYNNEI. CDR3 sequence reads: CASRVQLAGNYGYTF. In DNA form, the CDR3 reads TGTGCCAGCAGGGTCCAACTGGCGGGGAACTATGGCTACACCTTC. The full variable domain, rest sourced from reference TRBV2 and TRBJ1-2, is EPEVTQTPSHQVTQMGQEVILRCVPISNHLYFYWYRQILGQKVEFLVSFYNNEISEKSEIFDDQFSVERPDGSNFTLKIRSTKLEDSAMYFCASRVQLAGNYGYTFGSGTRLTVV.

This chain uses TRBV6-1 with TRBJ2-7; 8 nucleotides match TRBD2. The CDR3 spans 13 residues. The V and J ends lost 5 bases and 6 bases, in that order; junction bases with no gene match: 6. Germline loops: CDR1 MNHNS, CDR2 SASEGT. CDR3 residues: CASSPGLVGEQYV. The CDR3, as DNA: TGTGCCAGCAGTCCGGGACTAGTAGGCGAGCAGTACGTC.

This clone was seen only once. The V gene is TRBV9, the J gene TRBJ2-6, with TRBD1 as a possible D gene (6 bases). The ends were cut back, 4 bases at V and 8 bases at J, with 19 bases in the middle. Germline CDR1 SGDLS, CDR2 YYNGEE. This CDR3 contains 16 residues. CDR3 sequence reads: CASSPDSPLLSNVLTF. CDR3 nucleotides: TGTGCCAGCAGCCCGGACAGCCCTCTGTTATCCAACGTCCTGACTTTC.

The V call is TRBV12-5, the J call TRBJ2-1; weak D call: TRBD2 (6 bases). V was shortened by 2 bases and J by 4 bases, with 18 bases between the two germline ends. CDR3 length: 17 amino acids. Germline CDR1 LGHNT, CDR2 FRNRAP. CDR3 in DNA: TGTGCTAGTGGTTTGATGAGCCAGGGAGGCCCTTACAATGAGCAGTTCTTC. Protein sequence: CASGLMSQGGPYNEQFF.

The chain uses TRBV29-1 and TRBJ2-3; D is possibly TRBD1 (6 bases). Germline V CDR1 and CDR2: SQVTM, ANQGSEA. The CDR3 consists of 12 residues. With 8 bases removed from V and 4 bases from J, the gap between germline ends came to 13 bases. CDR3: CSTEQGADTQYF. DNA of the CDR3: TGCAGCACGGAACAGGGAGCAGATACGCAGTATTTT.

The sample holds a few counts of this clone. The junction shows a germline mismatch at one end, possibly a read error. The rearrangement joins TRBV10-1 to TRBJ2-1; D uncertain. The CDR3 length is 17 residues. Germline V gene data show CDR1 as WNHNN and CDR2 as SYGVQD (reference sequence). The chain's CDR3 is CASSESIYLGSFNEQFF. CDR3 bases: TGCGCCAGCAGTGAGTCGATCTACCTAGGCTCCTTCAATGAGCAGTTCTTC.

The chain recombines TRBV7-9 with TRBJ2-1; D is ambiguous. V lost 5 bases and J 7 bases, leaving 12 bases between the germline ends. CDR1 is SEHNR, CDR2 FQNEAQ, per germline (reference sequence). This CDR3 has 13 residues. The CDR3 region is CASSTEIQNEQFF. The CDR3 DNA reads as TGTGCCAGCAGCACGGAGATACAAAATGAGCAGTTCTTC.

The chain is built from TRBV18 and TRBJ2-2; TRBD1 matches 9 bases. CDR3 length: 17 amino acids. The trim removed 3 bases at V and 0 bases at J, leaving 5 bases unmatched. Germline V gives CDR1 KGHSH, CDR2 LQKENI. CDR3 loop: CASSPIQGATNTGELFF. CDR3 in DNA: TGTGCCAGCTCACCGATACAGGGGGCAACGAACACCGGGGAGCTGTTTTTT.